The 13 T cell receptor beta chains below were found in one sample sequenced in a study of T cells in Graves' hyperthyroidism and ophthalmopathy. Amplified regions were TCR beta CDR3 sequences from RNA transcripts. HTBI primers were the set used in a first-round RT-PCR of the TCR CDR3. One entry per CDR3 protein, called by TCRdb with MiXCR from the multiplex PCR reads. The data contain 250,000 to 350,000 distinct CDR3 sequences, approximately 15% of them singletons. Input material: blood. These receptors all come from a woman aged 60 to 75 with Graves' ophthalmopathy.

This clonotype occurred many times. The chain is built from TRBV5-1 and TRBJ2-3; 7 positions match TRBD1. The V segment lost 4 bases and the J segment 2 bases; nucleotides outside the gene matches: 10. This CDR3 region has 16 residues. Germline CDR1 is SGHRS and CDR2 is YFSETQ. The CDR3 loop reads CASSPPEGQSTDTQYF. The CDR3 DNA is TGCGCCAGCAGCCCCCCCGAGGGACAGTCCACAGATACGCAGTATTTT. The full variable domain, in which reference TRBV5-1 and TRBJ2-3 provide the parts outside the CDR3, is KAGVTQTPRYLIKTRGQQVTLSCSPISGHRSVSWYQQTPGQGLQFLFEYFSETQRNKGNFPGRFSGRQFSNSRSEMNVSTLELGDSALYLCASSPPEGQSTDTQYFGPGTRLTVL.

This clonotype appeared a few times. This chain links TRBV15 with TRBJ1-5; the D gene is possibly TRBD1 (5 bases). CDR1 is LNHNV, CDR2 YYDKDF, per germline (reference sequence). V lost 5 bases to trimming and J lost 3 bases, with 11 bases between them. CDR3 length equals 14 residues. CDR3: CATSSRGDNQPQHF. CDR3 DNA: TGTGCCACCAGCTCCCGGGGGGACAATCAGCCCCAGCATTTT. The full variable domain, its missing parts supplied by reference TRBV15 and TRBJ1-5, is DAMVIQNPRYQVTQFGKPVTLSCSQTLNHNVMYWYQQKSSQAPKLLFHYYDKDFNNEADTPDNFQSRRPNTSFCFLDIRSPGLGDTAMYLCATSSRGDNQPQHFGDGTRLSIL.

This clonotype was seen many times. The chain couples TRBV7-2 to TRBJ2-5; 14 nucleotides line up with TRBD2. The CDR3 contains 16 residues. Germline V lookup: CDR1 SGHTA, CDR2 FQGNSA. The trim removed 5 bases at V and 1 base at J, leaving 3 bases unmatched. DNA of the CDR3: TGTGCCAGCAGCATAGGGACTAGCGGGGGCCAAGAGACCCAGTACTTC. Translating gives CASSIGTSGGQETQYF. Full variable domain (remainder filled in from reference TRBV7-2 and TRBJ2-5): GAGVSQSPSNKVTEKGKDVELRCDPISGHTALYWYRQSLGQGLEFLIYFQGNSAPDKSGLPSDRFSAERTGGSVSTLTIQRTQQEDSAVYLCASSIGTSGGQETQYFGPGTRLLVL.

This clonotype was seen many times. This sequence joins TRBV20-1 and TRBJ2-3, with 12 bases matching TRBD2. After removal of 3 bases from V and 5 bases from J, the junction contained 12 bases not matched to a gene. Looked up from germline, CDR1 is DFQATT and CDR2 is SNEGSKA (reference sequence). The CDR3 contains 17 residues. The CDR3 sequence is CSASERTSGVGRDTQYF. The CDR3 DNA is TGCAGTGCTAGTGAACGGACTAGCGGGGTTGGAAGAGATACGCAGTATTTT.

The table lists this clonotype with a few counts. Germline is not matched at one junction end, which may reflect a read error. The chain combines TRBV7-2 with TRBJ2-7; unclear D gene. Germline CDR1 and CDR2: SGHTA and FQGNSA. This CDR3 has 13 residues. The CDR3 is CASSPLMGHEQYF. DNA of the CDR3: TGCGCCAGCAGCCCCCTGATGGGTCACGAGCAGTACTTC.

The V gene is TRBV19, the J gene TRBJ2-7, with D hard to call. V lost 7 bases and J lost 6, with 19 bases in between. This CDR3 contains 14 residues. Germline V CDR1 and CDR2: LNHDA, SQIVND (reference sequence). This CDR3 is CASTVRARRGEQYF. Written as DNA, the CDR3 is TGTGCCAGTACGGTTCGAGCCAGAAGAGGCGAGCAGTACTTC.

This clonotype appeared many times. Here the CDR3 reads CAWSYGDSPNQPQHF. As DNA, the CDR3 is TGTGCCTGGAGCTACGGGGACAGCCCCAATCAGCCCCAGCATTTT. The V and J genes are TRBV30 and TRBJ1-5; 7 bases are shared with TRBD1. This CDR3 is built from 15 residues. Looked up from germline, CDR1 is GTSNPN and CDR2 is SVGIG (reference sequence). The junction had 8 bases not matched to a gene; V was cut back by 3 bases and J by 3 bases.

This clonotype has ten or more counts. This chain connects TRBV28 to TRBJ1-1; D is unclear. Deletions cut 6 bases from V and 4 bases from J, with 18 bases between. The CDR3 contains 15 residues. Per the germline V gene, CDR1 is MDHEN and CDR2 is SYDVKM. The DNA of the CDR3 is TGTGCCAGCAGCCCCCCCGGGGTCCGTGCCACTGAAGCTTTCTTT. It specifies CASSPPGVRATEAFF. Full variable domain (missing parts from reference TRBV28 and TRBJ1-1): DVKVTQSSRYLVKRTGEKVFLECVQDMDHENMFWYRQDPGLGLRLIYFSYDVKMKEKGDIPEGYSVSREKKERFSLILESASTNQTSMYLCASSPPGVRATEAFFGQGTRLTVV.

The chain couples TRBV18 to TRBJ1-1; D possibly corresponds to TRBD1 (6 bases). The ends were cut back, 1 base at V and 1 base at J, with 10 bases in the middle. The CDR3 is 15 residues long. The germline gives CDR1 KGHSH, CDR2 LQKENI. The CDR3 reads CASSPQGGENTEAFF. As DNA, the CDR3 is TGTGCCAGCTCACCACAGGGGGGGGAGAACACTGAAGCTTTCTTT.

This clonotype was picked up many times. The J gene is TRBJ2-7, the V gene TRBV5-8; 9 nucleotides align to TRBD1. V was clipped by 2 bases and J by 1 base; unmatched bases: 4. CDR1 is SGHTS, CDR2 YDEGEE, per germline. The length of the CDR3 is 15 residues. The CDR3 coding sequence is TGTGCCAGCAGCTTTCCGACAGGGGGATCCTACGAGCAGTACTTC. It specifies CASSFPTGGSYEQYF.

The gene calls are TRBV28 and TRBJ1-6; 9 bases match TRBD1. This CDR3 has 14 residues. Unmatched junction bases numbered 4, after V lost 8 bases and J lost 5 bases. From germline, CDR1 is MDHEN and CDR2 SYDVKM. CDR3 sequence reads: CASCRDRDNSPLHF. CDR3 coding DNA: TGTGCCAGCTGCCGGGACAGGGATAATTCACCCCTCCACTTT.

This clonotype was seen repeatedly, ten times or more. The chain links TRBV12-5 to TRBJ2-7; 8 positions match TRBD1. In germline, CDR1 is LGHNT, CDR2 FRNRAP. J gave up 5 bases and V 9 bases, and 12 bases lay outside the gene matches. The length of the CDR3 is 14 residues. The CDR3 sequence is CASANSGTGDEQYF. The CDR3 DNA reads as TGTGCTAGCGCCAATTCCGGGACAGGCGACGAGCAGTACTTC.

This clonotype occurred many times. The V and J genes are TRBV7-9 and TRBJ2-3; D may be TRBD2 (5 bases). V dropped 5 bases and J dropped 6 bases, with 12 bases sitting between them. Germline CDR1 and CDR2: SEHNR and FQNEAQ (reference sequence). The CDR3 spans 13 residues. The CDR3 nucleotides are TGTGCCAGCAGCCGGGAAAACGGTGATACGCAGTATTTT. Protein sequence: CASSRENGDTQYF.